The sequence of this T cell receptor beta chain was determined in a study of T cells after yellow fever vaccination. Notes on the study in general: A minor fraction of clonotypes spanned both CD4 and CD8 compartments.

The CDR3 loop spans 13 amino acids. Germline-derived CDR1 and CDR2 are SEHNR and FQNEAQ (reference sequence). Between the trimmed V and J ends, which lost 4 bases and 8 bases, there was a span of 14 bases. TCRdb analysed the 5' RACE reads with MiXCR anew, one entry per CDR3 protein. The top ten hold 20% to 25% of the sample, which has hundreds of thousands of distinct CDR3 sequences, over 4% seen once. This clonotype was observed a single time. Antigen specificity is unknown. This specimen consisted of PBMCs, obtained 5 days after the yellow fever booster vaccination. This TCR was recovered from a man younger than 35 who received the YFV17D yellow fever vaccine. The chain employs TRBV7-9 and TRBJ1-2, with TRBD1 as a possible D gene (6 bases). The CDR3 DNA is TGTGCCAGCAGCTCCCCAGGGGCAGGCGGCTACACCTTC. Encoded protein: CASSSPGAGGYTF.